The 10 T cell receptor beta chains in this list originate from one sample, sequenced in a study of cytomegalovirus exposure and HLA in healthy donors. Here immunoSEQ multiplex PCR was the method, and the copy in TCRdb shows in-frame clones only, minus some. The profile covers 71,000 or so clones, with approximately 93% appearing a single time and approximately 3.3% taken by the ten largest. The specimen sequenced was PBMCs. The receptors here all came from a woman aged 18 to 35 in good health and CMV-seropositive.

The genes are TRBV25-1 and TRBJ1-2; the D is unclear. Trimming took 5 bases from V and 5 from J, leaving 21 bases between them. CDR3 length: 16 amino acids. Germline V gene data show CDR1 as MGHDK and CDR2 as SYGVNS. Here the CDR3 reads CASSLSGLPGIYGYTF. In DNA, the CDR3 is TGTGCCAGCAGTTTGAGTGGACTACCGGGTATATATGGCTACACCTTC.

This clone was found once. CDR3 region: CASSQEYREGRNEQFF. The CDR3 DNA reads TGCGCCAGCAGCCAAGAGTACAGGGAGGGTCGCAATGAGCAGTTCTTC. The chain uses TRBV4-1 and TRBJ2-1; a weak D match, TRBD2 (7 bases). There are 16 residues in the CDR3. From germline, CDR1 is MGHRA and CDR2 YSYEKL. V was trimmed by 0 bases and J by 6 bases, leaving 15 bases between them.

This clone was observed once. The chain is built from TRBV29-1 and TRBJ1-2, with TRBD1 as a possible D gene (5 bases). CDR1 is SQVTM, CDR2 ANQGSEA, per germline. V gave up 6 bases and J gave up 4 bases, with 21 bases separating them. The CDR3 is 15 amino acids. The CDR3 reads CSVPGWGDLSYGYTF. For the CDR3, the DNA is TGCAGCGTCCCCGGATGGGGGGATTTGAGCTATGGCTACACCTTC.

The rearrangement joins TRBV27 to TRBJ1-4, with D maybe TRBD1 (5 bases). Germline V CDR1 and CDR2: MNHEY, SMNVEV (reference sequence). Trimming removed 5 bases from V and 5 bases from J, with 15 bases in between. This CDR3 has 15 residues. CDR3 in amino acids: CASSATGGPNEKLFF. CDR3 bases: TGTGCCAGCAGTGCCACGGGGGGACCCAATGAAAAACTGTTTTTT. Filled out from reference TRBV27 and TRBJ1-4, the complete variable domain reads EAQVTQNPRYLITVTGKKLTVTCSQNMNHEYMSWYRQDPGLGLRQIYYSMNVEVTDKGDVPEGYKVSRKEKRNFPLILESPSPNQTSLYFCASSATGGPNEKLFFGSGTQLSVL.

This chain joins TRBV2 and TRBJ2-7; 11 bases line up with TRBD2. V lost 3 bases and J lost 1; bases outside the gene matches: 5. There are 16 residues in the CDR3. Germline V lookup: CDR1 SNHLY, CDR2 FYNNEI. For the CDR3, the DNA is TGTGCCAGCAGTGACTTCCTAGCGGGGGGATCCTACGAGCAGTACTTC. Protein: CASSDFLAGGSYEQYF. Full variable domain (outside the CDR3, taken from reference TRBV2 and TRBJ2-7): EPEVTQTPSHQVTQMGQEVILRCVPISNHLYFYWYRQILGQKVEFLVSFYNNEISEKSEIFDDQFSVERPDGSNFTLKIRSTKLEDSAMYFCASSDFLAGGSYEQYFGPGTRLTVT.

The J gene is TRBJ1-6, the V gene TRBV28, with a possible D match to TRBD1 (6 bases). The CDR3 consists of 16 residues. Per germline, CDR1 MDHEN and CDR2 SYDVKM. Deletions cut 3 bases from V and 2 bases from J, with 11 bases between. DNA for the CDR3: TGTGCCAGCAGTTTGGTGAGGGGGACCTATAATTCACCCCTCCACTTT. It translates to CASSLVRGTYNSPLHF.

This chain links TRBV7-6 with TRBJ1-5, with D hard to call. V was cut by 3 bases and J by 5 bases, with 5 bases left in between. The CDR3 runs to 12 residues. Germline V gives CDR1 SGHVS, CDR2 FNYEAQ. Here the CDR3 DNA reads TGTGCCAGCAGCTTTGGAGATCAGCCCCAGCATTTT. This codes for CASSFGDQPQHF.

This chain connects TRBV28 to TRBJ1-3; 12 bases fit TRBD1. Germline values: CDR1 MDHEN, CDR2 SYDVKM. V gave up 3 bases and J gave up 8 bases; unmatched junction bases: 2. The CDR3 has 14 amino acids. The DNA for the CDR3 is TGTGCCAGCAGTTTGGGACAGGGGGCATACACCATATATTTT. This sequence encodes CASSLGQGAYTIYF.

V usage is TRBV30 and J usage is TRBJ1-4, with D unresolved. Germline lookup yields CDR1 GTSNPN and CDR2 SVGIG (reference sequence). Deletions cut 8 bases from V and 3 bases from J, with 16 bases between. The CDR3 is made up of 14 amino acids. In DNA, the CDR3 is TGTGCCGGTACTTGGGAGAACTCTAATGAAAAACTGTTTTTT. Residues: CAGTWENSNEKLFF. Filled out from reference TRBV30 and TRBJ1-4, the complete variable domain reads SQTIHQWPATLVQPVGSPLSLECTVEGTSNPNLYWYRQAAGRGLQLLFYSVGIGQISSEVPQNLSASRPQDRQFILSSKKLLLSDSGFYLCAGTWENSNEKLFFGSGTQLSVL.

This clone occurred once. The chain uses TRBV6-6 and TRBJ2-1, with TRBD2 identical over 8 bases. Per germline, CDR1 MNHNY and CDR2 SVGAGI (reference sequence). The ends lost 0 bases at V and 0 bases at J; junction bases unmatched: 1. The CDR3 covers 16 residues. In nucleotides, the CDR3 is TGTGCCAGCAGTTACTCGCGGGGGGCCTCCTACAATGAGCAGTTCTTC. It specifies CASSYSRGASYNEQFF.